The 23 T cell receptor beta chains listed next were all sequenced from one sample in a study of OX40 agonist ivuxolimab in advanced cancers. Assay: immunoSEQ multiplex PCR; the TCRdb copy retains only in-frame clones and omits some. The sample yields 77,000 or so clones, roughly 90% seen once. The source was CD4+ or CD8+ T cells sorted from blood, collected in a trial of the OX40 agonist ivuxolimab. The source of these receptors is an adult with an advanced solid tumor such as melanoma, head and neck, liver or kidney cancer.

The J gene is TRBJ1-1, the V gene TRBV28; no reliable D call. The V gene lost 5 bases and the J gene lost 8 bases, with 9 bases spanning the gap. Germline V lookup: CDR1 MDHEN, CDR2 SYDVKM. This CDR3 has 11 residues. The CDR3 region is CASSTALEAFF. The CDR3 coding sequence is TGTGCCAGCAGTACCGCCCTGGAAGCTTTCTTT.

The CDR3 is CASSLMSGLNEQFF. CDR3 coding DNA: TGTGCCAGCAGCTTAATGTCAGGGCTGAATGAGCAGTTCTTC. The rearrangement joins TRBV7-2 to TRBJ2-1; perhaps TRBD1 as D (5 bases). CDR3 length: 14 residues. V was cut by 2 bases and J by 7 bases, with 12 bases left in between. The germline V gene encodes CDR1 SGHTA and CDR2 FQGNSA.

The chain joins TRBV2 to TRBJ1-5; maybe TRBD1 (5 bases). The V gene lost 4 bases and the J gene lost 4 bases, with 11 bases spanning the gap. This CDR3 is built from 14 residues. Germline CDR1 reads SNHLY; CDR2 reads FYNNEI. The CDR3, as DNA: TGTGCCAGCAGTGCGACTAGGGGAAATCAGCCCCAGCATTTT. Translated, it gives CASSATRGNQPQHF.

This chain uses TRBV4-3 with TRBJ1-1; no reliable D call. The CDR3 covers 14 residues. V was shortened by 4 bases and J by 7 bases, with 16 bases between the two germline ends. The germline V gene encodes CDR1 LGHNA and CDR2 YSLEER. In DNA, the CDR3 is TGCGCCAGCAGCCTCCAACCGTATGAGGGTGAAGCTTTCTTT. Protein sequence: CASSLQPYEGEAFF.

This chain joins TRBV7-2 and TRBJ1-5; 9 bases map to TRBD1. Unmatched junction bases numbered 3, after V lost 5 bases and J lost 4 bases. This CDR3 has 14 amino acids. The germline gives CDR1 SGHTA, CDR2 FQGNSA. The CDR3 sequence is CASSMTGGNQPQHF. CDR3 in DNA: TGTGCCAGCAGCATGACAGGGGGAAATCAGCCCCAGCATTTT.

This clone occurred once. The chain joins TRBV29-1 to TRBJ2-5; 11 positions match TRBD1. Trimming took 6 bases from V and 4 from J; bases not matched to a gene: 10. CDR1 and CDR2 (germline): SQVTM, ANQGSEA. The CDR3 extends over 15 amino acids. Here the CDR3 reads CSVAQGTGGRETQYF. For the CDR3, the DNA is TGCAGCGTCGCCCAAGGGACAGGGGGGCGAGAGACCCAGTACTTC.

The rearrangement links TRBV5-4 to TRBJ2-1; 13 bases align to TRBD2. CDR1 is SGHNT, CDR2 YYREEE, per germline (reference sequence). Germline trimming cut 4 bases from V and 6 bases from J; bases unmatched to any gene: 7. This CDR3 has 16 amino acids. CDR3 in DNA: TGTGCCAGCAGCCGAGGACTAGCGGGAGTGGGCAATGAGCAGTTCTTC. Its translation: CASSRGLAGVGNEQFF.

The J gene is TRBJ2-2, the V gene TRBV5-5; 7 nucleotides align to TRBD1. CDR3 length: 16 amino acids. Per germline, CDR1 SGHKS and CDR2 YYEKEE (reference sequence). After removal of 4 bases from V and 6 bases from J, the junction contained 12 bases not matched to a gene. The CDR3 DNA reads TGTGCCAGCAGCCCGAGGACAGGTTGGGGCGCCGGGGAGCTGTTTTTT. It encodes CASSPRTGWGAGELFF.

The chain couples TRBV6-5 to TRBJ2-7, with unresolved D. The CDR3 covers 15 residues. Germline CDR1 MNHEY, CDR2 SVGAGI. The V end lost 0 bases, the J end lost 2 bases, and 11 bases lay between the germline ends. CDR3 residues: CASSYSPGGPYEQYF. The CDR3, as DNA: TGTGCCAGCAGTTACTCTCCGGGCGGTCCCTACGAGCAGTACTTC.

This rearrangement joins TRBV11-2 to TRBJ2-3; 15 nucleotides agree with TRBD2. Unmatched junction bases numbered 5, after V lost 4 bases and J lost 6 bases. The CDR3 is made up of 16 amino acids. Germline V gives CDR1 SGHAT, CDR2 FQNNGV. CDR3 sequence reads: CASSSTGLAGGDTQYF. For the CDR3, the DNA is TGTGCCAGCAGCTCAACGGGACTAGCGGGAGGTGATACGCAGTATTTT. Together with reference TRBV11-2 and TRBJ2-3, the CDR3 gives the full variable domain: EAGVAQSPRYKIIEKRQSVAFWCNPISGHATLYWYQQILGQGPKLLIQFQNNGVVDDSQLPKDRFSAERLKGVDSTLKIQPAKLEDSAVYLCASSSTGLAGGDTQYFGPGTRLTVL.

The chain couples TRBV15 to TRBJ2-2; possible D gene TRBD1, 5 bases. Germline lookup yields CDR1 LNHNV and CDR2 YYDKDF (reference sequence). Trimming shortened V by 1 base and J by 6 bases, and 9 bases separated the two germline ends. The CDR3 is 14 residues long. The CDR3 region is CATSRGGQPGELFF. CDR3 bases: TGTGCCACCAGCAGAGGTGGACAACCCGGGGAGCTGTTTTTT.

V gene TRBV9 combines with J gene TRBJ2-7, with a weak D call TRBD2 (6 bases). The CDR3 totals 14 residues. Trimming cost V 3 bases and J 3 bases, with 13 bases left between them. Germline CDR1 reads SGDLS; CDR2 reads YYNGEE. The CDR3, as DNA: TGTGCCAGCAGCGCCGGGGGTAATAACTACGAGCAGTACTTC. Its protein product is CASSAGGNNYEQYF.

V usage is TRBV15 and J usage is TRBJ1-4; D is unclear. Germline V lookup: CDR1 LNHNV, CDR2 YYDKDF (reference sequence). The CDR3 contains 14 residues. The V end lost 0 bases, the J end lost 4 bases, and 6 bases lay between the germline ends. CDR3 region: CATSREGFNEKLFF. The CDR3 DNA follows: TGTGCCACCAGCAGAGAGGGGTTTAATGAAAAACTGTTTTTT.

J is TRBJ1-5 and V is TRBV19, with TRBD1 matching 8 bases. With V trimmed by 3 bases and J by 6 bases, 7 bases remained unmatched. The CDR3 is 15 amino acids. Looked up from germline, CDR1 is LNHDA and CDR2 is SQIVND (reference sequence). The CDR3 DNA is TGTGCCAGTAGTATCCAGCCAGGGGGCACTCAGCCCCAGCATTTT. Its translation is CASSIQPGGTQPQHF.

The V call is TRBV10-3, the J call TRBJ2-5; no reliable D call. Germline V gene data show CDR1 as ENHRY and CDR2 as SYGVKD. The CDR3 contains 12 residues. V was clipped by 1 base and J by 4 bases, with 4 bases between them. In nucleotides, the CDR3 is TGTGCCATCAGTGAGTACTCAGAGACCCAGTACTTC. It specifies CAISEYSETQYF.

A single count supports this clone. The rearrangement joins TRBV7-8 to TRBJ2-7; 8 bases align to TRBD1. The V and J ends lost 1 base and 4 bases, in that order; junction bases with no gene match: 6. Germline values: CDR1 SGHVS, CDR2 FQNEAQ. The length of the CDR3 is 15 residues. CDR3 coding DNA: TGTGCCAGCAGCTTAGGGCTGACAGGGGATTACGAGCAGTACTTC. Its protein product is CASSLGLTGDYEQYF.

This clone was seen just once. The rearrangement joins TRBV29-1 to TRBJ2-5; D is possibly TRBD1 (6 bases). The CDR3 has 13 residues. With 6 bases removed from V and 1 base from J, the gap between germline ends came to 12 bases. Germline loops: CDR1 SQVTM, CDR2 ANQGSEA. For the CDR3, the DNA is TGCAGCGTCGTTCGACAGGCCCAAGAGACCCAGTACTTC. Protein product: CSVVRQAQETQYF.

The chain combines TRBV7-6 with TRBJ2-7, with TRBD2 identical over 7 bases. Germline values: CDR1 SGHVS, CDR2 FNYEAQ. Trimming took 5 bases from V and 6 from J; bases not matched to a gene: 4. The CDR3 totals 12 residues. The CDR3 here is CASSPGLGEQYF. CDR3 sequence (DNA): TGTGCCAGCAGCCCCGGACTAGGCGAGCAGTACTTC.

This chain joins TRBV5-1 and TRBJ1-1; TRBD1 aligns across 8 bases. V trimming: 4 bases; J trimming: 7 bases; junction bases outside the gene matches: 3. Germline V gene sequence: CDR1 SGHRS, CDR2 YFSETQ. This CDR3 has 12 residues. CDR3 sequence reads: CASSPGQDEAFF. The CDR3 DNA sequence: TGCGCCAGCAGCCCGGGACAGGATGAAGCTTTCTTT.

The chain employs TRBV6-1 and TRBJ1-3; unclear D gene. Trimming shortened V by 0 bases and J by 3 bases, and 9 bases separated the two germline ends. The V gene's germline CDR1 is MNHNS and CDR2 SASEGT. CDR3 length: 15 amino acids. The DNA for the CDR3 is TGTGCCAGCAGTGAAGCGCGCGCCGGTGGAAACACCATATATTTT. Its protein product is CASSEARAGGNTIYF.

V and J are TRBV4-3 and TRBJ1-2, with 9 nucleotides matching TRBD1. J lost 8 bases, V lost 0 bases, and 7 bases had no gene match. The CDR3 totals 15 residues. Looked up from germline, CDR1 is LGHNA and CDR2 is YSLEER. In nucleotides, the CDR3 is TGCGCCAGCAGCCAAGATTTACAGGGGGCGTGGGGCTACACCTTC. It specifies CASSQDLQGAWGYTF.

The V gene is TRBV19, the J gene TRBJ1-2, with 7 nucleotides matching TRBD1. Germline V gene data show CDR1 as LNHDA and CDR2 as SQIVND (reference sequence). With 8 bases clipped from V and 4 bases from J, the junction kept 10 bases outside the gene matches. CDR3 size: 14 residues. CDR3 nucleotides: TGTGCCAGTTCGACGACGAACAGGGGCTATGGCTACACCTTC. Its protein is CASSTTNRGYGYTF.

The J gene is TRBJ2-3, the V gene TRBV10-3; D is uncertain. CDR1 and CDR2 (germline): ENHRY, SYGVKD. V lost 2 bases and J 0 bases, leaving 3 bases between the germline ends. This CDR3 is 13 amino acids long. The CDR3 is CAISEPSTDTQYF. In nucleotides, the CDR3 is TGTGCCATCAGTGAGCCTAGCACAGATACGCAGTATTTT.